These 19 T cell receptor beta chains were sequenced from one sample in a study of technical replicates of blood from a few donors. TCRdb's copy holds only in-frame clones and misses some; the assay was immunoSEQ multiplex PCR. The sample consists of tens of thousands of clones, 80% to 95% of them appearing once. Sequenced sample: T cells isolated from PBMCs. These receptors were obtained from a human donor in good health.

The J gene is TRBJ2-4, the V gene TRBV7-8; weak D call: TRBD1 (5 bases). The germline CDR1 and CDR2 sequences are SGHVS and FQNEAQ. V dropped 1 base and J dropped 0 bases, with 10 bases sitting between them. This CDR3 spans 16 amino acids. The CDR3 DNA reads as TGTGCCAGCAGCTTAGAAGGGGCTTTAGCCAAAAACATTCAGTACTTC. The encoded protein is CASSLEGALAKNIQYF.

This clone has a single count. The chain couples TRBV5-6 to TRBJ2-7, with D possibly TRBD2 on 5 matching bases. This CDR3 has 15 amino acids. V was trimmed by 0 bases and J by 4 bases, leaving 14 bases between them. Germline-derived CDR1 and CDR2 are SGHDT and YYEEEE. The CDR3 DNA follows: TGTGCCAGCAGCTTGGAGCCCACTAGTGTGTACGAGCAGTACTTC. The encoded protein is CASSLEPTSVYEQYF.

The CDR3 protein is CASSLILAEHTYEQYF. The CDR3 region has the DNA TGTGCCAGCAGCTTAATCCTAGCGGAGCACACTTACGAGCAGTACTTC. The gene calls are TRBV11-2 and TRBJ2-7, with 7 bases lining up with TRBD2. The CDR3 sequence is 16 residues long. J gave up 4 bases and V 2 bases, and 11 bases lay outside the gene matches. Germline CDR1 SGHAT, CDR2 FQNNGV. The whole variable domain, remainder taken from reference TRBV11-2 and TRBJ2-7, is EAGVAQSPRYKIIEKRQSVAFWCNPISGHATLYWYQQILGQGPKLLIQFQNNGVVDDSQLPKDRFSAERLKGVDSTLKIQPAKLEDSAVYLCASSLILAEHTYEQYFGPGTRLTVT.

The chain uses TRBV6-1 and TRBJ2-7, with 7 bases fitting TRBD1. The CDR3 is 14 residues long. Germline lookup yields CDR1 MNHNS and CDR2 SASEGT. V lost 4 bases and J lost 1; bases outside the gene matches: 4. CDR3 sequence: CASSAQGFSYEQYF. In DNA, the CDR3 is TGTGCCAGCAGTGCACAGGGGTTTTCCTACGAGCAGTACTTC.

The V gene is TRBV6-5, the J gene TRBJ2-7; 9 nucleotides match TRBD1. Trimming removed 2 bases from V and 4 bases from J; junction bases left unmatched: 6. The CDR3 runs 15 residues. Germline V gives CDR1 MNHEY, CDR2 SVGAGI. CDR3 nucleotides: TGTGCCAGCAGTTACCTGGGACAGGGAGGATACGAGCAGTACTTC. This encodes CASSYLGQGGYEQYF.

J is TRBJ2-1 and V is TRBV25-1; D is uncertain. CDR1 MGHDK and CDR2 SYGVNS come from the germline V gene. The CDR3 extends over 15 amino acids. V was shortened by 6 bases and J by 6 bases, with 18 bases between the two germline ends. The CDR3 loop reads CASSYWAFRLNEQFF. For the CDR3, the DNA is TGTGCCAGCAGCTACTGGGCATTTCGGCTCAATGAGCAGTTCTTC.

The V and J genes are TRBV19 and TRBJ2-1, with TRBD1 as a possible D gene (6 bases). V lost 10 bases and J 4 bases, leaving 8 bases between the germline ends. The CDR3 runs to 11 residues. CDR1 is LNHDA, CDR2 SQIVND, per germline (reference sequence). The CDR3 sequence is CATGQYNEQFF. The DNA for the CDR3 is TGTGCCACAGGACAGTACAATGAGCAGTTCTTC.

The rearrangement uses TRBV28 and TRBJ2-6, with TRBD2 as a possible D gene (6 bases). The germline V and J ends were trimmed by 7 bases and 0 bases, with 16 bases remaining between them. The germline gives CDR1 MDHEN, CDR2 SYDVKM. The CDR3 consists of 17 residues. CDR3 in amino acids: CASISGTLISGANVLTF. CDR3 nucleotides: TGTGCCAGCATCTCCGGGACTTTGATCTCTGGGGCCAACGTCCTGACTTTC. Full variable domain (rest looked up from reference TRBV28 and TRBJ2-6): DVKVTQSSRYLVKRTGEKVFLECVQDMDHENMFWYRQDPGLGLRLIYFSYDVKMKEKGDIPEGYSVSREKKERFSLILESASTNQTSMYLCASISGTLISGANVLTFGAGSRLTVL.

The chain combines TRBV30 with TRBJ2-7, with 8 bases matching TRBD2. The germline gives CDR1 GTSNPN, CDR2 SVGIG (reference sequence). V was clipped by 8 bases and J by 0 bases; unmatched bases: 0. This CDR3 has 11 residues. The CDR3 DNA is TGTGCCGCGGGGGGCTCCTACGAGCAGTACTTC. Translating gives CAAGGSYEQYF.

There are a few counts of this clone. This chain uses TRBV9 with TRBJ1-1; no clear D. The CDR3 totals 13 residues. The V gene lost 1 base and the J gene lost 4 bases, with 8 bases spanning the gap. Germline CDR1 SGDLS, CDR2 YYNGEE. This CDR3 is CASSVWAGTEAFF. The CDR3 DNA reads as TGTGCCAGCAGCGTATGGGCGGGCACTGAAGCTTTCTTT.

V gene TRBV30 combines with J gene TRBJ1-3; no clear D. Trimming stripped 1 base from V and 3 bases from J, with 10 bases between. The CDR3 is 14 amino acids. Germline V gene data show CDR1 as GTSNPN and CDR2 as SVGIG (reference sequence). The CDR3: CAWSGKAGGNTIYF. CDR3 in DNA: TGTGCCTGGAGTGGAAAGGCGGGTGGAAACACCATATATTTT.

This clone was observed a handful of times. The chain employs TRBV29-1 and TRBJ1-1; D is unresolved. The germline V gene has CDR1 SQVTM and CDR2 ANQGSEA. The CDR3 length is 13 residues. V was clipped by 4 bases and J by 0 bases, with 9 bases between them. CDR3 protein: CSVGEGMNTEAFF. The CDR3 DNA reads as TGCAGCGTTGGTGAGGGTATGAACACTGAAGCTTTCTTT.

V is TRBV10-3 and J is TRBJ2-7, with 7 bases that match TRBD2. V shed 0 bases, J shed 4 bases, and the junction held 6 bases outside the gene matches. This CDR3 has 15 residues. The V gene's germline CDR1 is ENHRY and CDR2 SYGVKD. CDR3 in amino acids: CAISESRSGTYEQYF. For the CDR3, the DNA is TGTGCCATCAGTGAGTCTAGAAGCGGGACTTACGAGCAGTACTTC.

The chain has TRBV19 and TRBJ1-5, with a tentative D call TRBD1 (6 bases). The V end was cut by 8 bases, the J end by 3 bases, with 11 bases between. This CDR3 spans 13 amino acids. Looked up from germline, CDR1 is LNHDA and CDR2 is SQIVND (reference sequence). DNA for the CDR3: TGTGCCAGTCGGACAGACTACAATCAGCCCCAGCATTTT. It yields the protein CASRTDYNQPQHF.

This chain links TRBV30 with TRBJ1-3, with D uncertain. This CDR3 is 12 amino acids long. The V end lost 5 bases, the J end lost 0 bases, and 5 bases lay between the germline ends. Germline V gene data show CDR1 as GTSNPN and CDR2 as SVGIG (reference sequence). The CDR3 reads CAWGSSGNTIYF. The CDR3 region has the DNA TGTGCCTGGGGCTCCTCTGGAAACACCATATATTTT.

The chain employs TRBV4-2 and TRBJ2-5, with D possibly being TRBD1 (6 bases). The CDR3 has 15 residues. The germline V gene has CDR1 LGHNA and CDR2 YNFKEQ. V shed 6 bases and J shed 5 bases, with 19 bases lying between them. The CDR3 spells CASSKGPGTLETQYF. CDR3 in DNA: TGTGCCAGCAGTAAAGGCCCCGGGACACTTGAGACCCAGTACTTC.

The CDR3 here is CAWSDRGLSNQPQHF. The CDR3 DNA reads as TGTGCCTGGAGTGACAGGGGGCTAAGCAATCAGCCCCAGCATTTT. V gene TRBV30 combines with J gene TRBJ1-5; TRBD1 agrees at 9 bases. The ends lost 1 base at V and 1 base at J; junction bases unmatched: 2. This CDR3 contains 15 residues. Germline V gene lookup returns CDR1 GTSNPN and CDR2 SVGIG (reference sequence). The full variable domain, its missing parts supplied by reference TRBV30 and TRBJ1-5, is SQTIHQWPATLVQPVGSPLSLECTVEGTSNPNLYWYRQAAGRGLQLLFYSVGIGQISSEVPQNLSASRPQDRQFILSSKKLLLSDSGFYLCAWSDRGLSNQPQHFGDGTRLSIL.

The chain couples TRBV6-1 to TRBJ1-1, with D perhaps TRBD1 (6 bases). Germline CDR1 is MNHNS and CDR2 is SASEGT. The CDR3 is 14 amino acids. V was shortened by 6 bases and J by 1 base, with 12 bases between the two germline ends. This CDR3 reads CASSDGQTNTEAFF. The DNA for the CDR3 is TGTGCCAGCAGCGATGGACAGACGAACACTGAAGCTTTCTTT.

The V and J genes are TRBV29-1 and TRBJ2-1; 8 nucleotides agree with TRBD1. Germline V gene lookup returns CDR1 SQVTM and CDR2 ANQGSEA. The CDR3 loop spans 13 amino acids. Losses at the gene ends were 6 bases for V and 3 bases for J; bases not matched to a gene: 4. The CDR3, as DNA: TGCAGCGTCCGGGACAGGAGCTACAATGAGCAGTTCTTC. Protein product: CSVRDRSYNEQFF.